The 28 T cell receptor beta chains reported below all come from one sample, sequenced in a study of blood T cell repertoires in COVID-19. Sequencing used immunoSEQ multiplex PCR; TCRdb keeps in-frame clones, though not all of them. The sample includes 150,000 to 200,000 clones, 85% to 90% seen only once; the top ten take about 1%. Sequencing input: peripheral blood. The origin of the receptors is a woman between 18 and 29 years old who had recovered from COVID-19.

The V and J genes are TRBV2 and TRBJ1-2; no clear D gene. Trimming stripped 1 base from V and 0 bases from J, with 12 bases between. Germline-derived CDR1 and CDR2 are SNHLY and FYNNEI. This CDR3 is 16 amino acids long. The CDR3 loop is CASSEDVGTANYGYTF. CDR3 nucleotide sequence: TGTGCCAGCAGTGAAGATGTGGGCACGGCTAACTATGGCTACACCTTC.

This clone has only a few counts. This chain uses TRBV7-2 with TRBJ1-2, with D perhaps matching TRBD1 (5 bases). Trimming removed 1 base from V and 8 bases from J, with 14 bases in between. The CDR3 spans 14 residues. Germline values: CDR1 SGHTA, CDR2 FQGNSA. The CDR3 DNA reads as TGTGCCAGCAGCTTAGGGGGGGGACTCGAGGGCTACACCTTC. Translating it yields CASSLGGGLEGYTF.

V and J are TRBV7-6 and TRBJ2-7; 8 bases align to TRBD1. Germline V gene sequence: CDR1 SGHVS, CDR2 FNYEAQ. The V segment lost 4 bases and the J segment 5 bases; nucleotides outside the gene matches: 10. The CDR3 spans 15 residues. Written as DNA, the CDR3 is TGTGCCAGCAGCTCTTTCCCGGGACAGGCTAACGAGCAGTACTTC. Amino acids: CASSSFPGQANEQYF.

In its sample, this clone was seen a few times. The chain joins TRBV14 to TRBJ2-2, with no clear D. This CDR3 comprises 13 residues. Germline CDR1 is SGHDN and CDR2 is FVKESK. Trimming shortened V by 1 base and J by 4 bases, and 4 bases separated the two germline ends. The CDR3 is CASSQVSTGELFF. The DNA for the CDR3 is TGTGCCAGCAGCCAAGTCAGCACCGGGGAGCTGTTTTTT.

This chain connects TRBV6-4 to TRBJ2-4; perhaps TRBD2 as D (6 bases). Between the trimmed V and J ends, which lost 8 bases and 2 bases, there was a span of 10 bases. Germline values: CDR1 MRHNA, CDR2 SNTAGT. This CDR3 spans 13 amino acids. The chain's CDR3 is CASGREPKNIQYF. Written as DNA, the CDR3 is TGTGCCAGCGGGCGGGAACCCAAAAACATTCAGTACTTC.

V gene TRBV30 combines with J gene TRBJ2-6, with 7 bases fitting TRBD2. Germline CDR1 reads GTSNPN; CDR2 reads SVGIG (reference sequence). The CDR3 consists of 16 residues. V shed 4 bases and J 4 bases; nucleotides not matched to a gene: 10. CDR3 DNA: TGTGCCTGGAACAGTGGGAGGGCCTCAGGGGCCAACGTCCTGACTTTC. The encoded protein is CAWNSGRASGANVLTF. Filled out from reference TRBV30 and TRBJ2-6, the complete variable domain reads SQTIHQWPATLVQPVGSPLSLECTVEGTSNPNLYWYRQAAGRGLQLLFYSVGIGQISSEVPQNLSASRPQDRQFILSSKKLLLSDSGFYLCAWNSGRASGANVLTFGAGSRLTVL.

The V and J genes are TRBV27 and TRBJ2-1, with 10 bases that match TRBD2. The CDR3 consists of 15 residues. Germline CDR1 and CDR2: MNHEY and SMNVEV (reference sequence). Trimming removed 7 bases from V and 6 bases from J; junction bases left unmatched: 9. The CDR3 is CASNQRGGLFNEQFF. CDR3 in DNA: TGTGCCAGCAATCAGCGGGGGGGCCTATTCAATGAGCAGTTCTTC.

The CDR3 loop reads CASSFSGAGGYEQYF. In nucleotides, the CDR3 is TGTGCCAGCAGTTTTTCGGGAGCGGGGGGATACGAGCAGTACTTC. This chain joins TRBV27 and TRBJ2-7; 9 bases fit TRBD2. With V trimmed by 3 bases and J by 4 bases, 7 bases remained unmatched. This CDR3 is 15 amino acids long. Germline V lookup: CDR1 MNHEY, CDR2 SMNVEV (reference sequence).

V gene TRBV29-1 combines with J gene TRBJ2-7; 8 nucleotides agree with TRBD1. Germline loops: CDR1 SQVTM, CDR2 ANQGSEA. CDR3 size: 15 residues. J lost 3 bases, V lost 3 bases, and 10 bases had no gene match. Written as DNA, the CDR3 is TGCAGCGTTGAGCTTCCCGGGACAGGATTCTACGAGCAGTACTTC. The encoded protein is CSVELPGTGFYEQYF.

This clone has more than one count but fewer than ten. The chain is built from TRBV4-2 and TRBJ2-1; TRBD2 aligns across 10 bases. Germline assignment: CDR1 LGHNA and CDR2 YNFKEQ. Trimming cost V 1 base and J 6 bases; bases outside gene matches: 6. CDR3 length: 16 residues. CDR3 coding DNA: TGTGCCAGCAGCCAAGGATCCGGGACTAGCGCCAATGAGCAGTTCTTC. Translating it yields CASSQGSGTSANEQFF.

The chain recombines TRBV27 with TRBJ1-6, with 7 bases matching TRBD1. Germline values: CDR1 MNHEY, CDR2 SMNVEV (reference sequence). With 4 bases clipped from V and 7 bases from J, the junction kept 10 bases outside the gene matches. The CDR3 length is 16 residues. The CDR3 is CASSSNDRAVNSPLHF. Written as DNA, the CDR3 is TGTGCCAGCAGTTCTAACGACAGGGCCGTCAATTCACCCCTCCACTTT.

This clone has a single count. CDR3 DNA: TGCGCCAGCAGCTGGAGCGCGGGCGCCTACAATGAGCAGTTCTTC. Protein: CASSWSAGAYNEQFF. The gene calls are TRBV5-1 and TRBJ2-1; tentatively, D is TRBD2 (5 bases). CDR1 SGHRS and CDR2 YFSETQ come from the germline V gene. The CDR3 is 15 residues long. Trimming cost V 3 bases and J 2 bases, with 12 bases left between them. The full variable domain, in which reference TRBV5-1 and TRBJ2-1 provide the parts outside the CDR3, is KAGVTQTPRYLIKTRGQQVTLSCSPISGHRSVSWYQQTPGQGLQFLFEYFSETQRNKGNFPGRFSGRQFSNSRSEMNVSTLELGDSALYLCASSWSAGAYNEQFFGPGTRLTVL.

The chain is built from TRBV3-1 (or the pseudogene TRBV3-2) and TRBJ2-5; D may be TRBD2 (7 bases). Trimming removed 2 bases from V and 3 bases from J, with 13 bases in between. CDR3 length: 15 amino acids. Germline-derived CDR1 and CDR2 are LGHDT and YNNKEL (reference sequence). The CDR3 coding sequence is TGTGCCAGCAGCCAACCTAAGGGGGGGGAAGAGACCCAGTACTTC. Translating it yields CASSQPKGGEETQYF.

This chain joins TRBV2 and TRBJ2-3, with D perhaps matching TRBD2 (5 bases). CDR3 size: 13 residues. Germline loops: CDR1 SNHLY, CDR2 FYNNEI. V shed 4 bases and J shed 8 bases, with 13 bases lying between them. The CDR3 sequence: CASSGDVASTQYF. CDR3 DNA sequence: TGTGCCAGCAGTGGGGATGTAGCGAGTACGCAGTATTTT.

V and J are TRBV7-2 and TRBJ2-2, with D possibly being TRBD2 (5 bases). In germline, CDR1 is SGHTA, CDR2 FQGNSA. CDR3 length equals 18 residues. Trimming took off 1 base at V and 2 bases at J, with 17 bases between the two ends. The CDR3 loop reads CASSLVPRRTSNTGELFF. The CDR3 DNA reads TGTGCCAGCAGCTTAGTCCCCAGGCGGACTTCAAACACCGGGGAGCTGTTTTTT.

The DNA of the CDR3 is TGTGCCAGCAGCCACAGGGAAAGTGGAAACACCATATATTTT. Its translation: CASSHRESGNTIYF. The chain links TRBV6-2 or TRBV6-3 to TRBJ1-3, with a tentative D call TRBD1 (6 bases). Looked up from germline, CDR1 is MNHEY and CDR2 is SVGEGT. The V end was cut by 6 bases, the J end by 3 bases, with 12 bases between. The CDR3 consists of 14 residues.

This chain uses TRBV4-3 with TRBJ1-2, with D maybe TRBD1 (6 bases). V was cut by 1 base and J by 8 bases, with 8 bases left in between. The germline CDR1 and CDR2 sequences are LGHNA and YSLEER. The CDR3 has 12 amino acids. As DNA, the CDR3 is TGCGCCAGCAGCCAAGGAAGGGGGGGCTACACCTTC. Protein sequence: CASSQGRGGYTF.

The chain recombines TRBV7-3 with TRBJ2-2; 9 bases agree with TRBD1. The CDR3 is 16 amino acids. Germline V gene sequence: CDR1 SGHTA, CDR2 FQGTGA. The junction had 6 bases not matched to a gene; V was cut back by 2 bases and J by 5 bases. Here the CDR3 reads CASSLAQGAGTGELFF. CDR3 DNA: TGTGCCAGCAGCTTAGCACAGGGGGCAGGGACCGGGGAGCTGTTTTTT. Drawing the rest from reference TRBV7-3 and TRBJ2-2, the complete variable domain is GAGVSQTPSNKVTEKGKYVELRCDPISGHTALYWYRQSLGQGPEFLIYFQGTGAADDSGLPNDRFFAVRPEGSVSTLKIQRTERGDSAVYLCASSLAQGAGTGELFFGEGSRLTVL.

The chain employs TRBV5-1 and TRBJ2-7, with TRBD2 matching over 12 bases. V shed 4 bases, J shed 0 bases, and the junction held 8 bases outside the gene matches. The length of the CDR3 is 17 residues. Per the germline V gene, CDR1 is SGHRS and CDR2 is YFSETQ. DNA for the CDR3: TGCGCCAGCAGCACGACTAGCGGGGGCCCCAGCTCCTACGAGCAGTACTTC. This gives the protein CASSTTSGGPSSYEQYF. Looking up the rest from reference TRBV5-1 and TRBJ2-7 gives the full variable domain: KAGVTQTPRYLIKTRGQQVTLSCSPISGHRSVSWYQQTPGQGLQFLFEYFSETQRNKGNFPGRFSGRQFSNSRSEMNVSTLELGDSALYLCASSTTSGGPSSYEQYFGPGTRLTVT.

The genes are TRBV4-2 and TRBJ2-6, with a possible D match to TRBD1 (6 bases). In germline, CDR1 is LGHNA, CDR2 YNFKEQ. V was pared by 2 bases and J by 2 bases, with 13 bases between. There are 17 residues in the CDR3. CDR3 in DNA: TGTGCCAGCAGCCAACTCTATCAGGGGACTGGGGCCAACGTCCTGACTTTC. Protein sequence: CASSQLYQGTGANVLTF.

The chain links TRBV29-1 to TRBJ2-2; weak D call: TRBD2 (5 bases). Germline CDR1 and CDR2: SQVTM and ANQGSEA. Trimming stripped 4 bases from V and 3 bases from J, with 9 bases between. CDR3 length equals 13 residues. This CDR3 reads CSVARVHTGELFF. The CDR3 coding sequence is TGCAGCGTTGCGAGGGTCCACACCGGGGAGCTGTTTTTT.

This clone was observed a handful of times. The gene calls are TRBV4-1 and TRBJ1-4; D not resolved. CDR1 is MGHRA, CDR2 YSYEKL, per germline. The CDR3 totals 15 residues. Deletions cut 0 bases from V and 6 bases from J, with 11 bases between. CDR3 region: CASSQDPGLDEKLFF. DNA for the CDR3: TGCGCCAGCAGCCAAGATCCGGGTTTGGATGAAAAACTGTTTTTT.

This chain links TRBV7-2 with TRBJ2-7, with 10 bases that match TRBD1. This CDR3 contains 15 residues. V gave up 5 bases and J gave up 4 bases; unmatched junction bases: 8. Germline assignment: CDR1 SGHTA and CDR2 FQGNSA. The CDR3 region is CASSVTGGSGYEQYF. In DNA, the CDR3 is TGTGCCAGCAGCGTGACAGGGGGCTCAGGGTACGAGCAGTACTTC. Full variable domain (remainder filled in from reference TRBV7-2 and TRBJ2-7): GAGVSQSPSNKVTEKGKDVELRCDPISGHTALYWYRQSLGQGLEFLIYFQGNSAPDKSGLPSDRFSAERTGGSVSTLTIQRTQQEDSAVYLCASSVTGGSGYEQYFGPGTRLTVT.

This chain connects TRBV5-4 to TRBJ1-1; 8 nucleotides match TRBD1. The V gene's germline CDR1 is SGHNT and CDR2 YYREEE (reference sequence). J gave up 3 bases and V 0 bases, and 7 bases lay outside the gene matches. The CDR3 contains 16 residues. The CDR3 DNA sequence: TGTGCCAGCAGCTTGGTAGGGCAGGGGGCTTACACTGAAGCTTTCTTT. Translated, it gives CASSLVGQGAYTEAFF.

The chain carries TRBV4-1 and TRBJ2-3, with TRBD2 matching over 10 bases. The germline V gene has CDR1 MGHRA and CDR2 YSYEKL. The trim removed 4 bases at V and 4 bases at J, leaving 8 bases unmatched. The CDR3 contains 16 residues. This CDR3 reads CASSLTTSGFSDTQYF. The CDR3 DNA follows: TGCGCCAGCAGCCTTACGACTAGCGGGTTCTCAGATACGCAGTATTTT.

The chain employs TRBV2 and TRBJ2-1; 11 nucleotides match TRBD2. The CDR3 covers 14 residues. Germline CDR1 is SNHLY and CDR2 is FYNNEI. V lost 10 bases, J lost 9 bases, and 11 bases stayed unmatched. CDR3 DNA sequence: TGTGCCACCAATAGCGGGAGGGCCGGCTCTGAGCAGTTCTTC. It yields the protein CATNSGRAGSEQFF.

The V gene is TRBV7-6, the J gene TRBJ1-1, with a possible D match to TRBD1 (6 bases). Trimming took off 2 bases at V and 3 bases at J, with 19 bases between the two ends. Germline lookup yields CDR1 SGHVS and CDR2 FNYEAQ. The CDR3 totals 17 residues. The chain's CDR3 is CASSLNLYVGADTEAFF. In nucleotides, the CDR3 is TGTGCCAGCAGCTTAAACCTTTACGTGGGGGCTGACACTGAAGCTTTCTTT.

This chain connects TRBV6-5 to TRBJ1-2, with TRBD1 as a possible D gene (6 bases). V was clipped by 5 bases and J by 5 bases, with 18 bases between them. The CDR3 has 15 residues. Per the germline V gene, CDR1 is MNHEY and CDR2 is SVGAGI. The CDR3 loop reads CASSNTKGVGYGYTF. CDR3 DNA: TGTGCCAGCAGTAACACCAAGGGGGTAGGATATGGCTACACCTTC.